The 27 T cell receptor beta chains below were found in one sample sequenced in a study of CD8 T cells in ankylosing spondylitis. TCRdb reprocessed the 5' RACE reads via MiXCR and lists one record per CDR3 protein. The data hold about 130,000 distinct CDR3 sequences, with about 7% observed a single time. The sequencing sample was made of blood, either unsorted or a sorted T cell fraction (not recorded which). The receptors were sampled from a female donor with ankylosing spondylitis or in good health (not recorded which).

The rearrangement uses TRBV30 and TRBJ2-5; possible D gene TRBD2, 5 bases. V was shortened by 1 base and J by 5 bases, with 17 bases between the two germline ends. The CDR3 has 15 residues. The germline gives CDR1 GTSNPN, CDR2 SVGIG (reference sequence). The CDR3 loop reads CAWSEPTGFAETQYF. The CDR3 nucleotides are TGTGCCTGGAGTGAACCGACGGGGTTTGCGGAGACCCAGTACTTC.

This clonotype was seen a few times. The CDR3 DNA follows: TGTGCCAGCAGCCGGTATACAACTAATGAAAAACTGTTTTTT. Its translation is CASSRYTTNEKLFF. The rearrangement joins TRBV7-2 to TRBJ1-4, with D hard to call. CDR3 length: 14 amino acids. Germline assignment: CDR1 SGHTA and CDR2 FQGNSA. Trimming shortened V by 5 bases and J by 0 bases, and 7 bases separated the two germline ends.

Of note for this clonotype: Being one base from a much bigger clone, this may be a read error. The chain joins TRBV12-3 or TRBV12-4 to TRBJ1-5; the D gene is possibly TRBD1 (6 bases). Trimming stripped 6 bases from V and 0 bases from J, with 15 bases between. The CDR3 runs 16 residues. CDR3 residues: CASRGRGHISNQPQHF. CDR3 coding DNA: TGTGCCAGCAGGGGCAGGGGCCATATTAGCAATCAGCCCCAGCATTTT.

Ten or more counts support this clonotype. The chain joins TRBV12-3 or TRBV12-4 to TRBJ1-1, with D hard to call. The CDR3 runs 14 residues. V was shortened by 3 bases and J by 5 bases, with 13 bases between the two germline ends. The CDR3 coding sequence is TGTGCCAGCAGTTTCACGGGAAAAGGGACTGAAGCTTTCTTT. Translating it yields CASSFTGKGTEAFF.

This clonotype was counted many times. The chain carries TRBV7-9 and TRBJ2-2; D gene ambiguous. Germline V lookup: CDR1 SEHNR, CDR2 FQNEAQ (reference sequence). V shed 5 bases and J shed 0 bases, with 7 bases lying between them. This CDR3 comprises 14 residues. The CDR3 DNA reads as TGTGCCAGCAGCCCCTTGGCGAACACCGGGGAGCTGTTTTTT. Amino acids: CASSPLANTGELFF.

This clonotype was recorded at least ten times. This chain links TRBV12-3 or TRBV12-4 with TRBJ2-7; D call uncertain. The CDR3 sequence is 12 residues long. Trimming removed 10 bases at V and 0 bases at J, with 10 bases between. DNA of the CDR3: TGTGCCACCCGAGGAGACTCCTACGAGCAGTACTTC. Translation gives CATRGDSYEQYF.

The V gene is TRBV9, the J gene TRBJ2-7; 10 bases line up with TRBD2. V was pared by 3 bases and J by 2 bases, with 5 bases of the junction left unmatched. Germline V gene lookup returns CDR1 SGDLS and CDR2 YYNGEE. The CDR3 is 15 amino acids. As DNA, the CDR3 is TGTGCCAGCAGCGCCGGGACTAGCGCTGCCTACGAGCAGTACTTC. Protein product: CASSAGTSAAYEQYF.

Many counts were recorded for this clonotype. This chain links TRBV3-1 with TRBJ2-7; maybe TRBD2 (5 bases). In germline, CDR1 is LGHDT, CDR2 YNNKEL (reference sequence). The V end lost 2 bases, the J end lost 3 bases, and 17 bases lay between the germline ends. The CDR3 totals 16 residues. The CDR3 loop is CASSQRRGGLGYEQYF. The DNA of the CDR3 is TGTGCCAGCAGCCAACGACGTGGCGGACTGGGCTACGAGCAGTACTTC.

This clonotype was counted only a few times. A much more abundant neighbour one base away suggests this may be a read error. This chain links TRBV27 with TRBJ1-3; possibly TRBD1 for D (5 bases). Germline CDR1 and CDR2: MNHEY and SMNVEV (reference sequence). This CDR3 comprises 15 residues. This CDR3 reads CVSSFSGNSGNTIYF. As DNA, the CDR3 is TGTGTCAGCAGTTTTTCAGGGAACTCTGGAAACACCATATATTTT.

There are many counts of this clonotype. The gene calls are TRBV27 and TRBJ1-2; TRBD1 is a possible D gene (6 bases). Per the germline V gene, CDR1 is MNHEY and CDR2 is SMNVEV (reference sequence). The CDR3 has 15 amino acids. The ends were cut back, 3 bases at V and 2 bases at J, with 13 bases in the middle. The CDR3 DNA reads TGTGCCAGCAGTTTTTCTGTCGGACAGAACTATGGCTACACCTTC. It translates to CASSFSVGQNYGYTF.

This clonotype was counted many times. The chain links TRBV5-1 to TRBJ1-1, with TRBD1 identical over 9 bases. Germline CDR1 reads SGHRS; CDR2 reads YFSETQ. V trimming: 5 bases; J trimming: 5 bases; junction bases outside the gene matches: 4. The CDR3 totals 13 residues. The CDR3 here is CASSVQGATEAFF. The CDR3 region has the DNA TGCGCCAGCAGTGTACAGGGGGCGACTGAAGCTTTCTTT.

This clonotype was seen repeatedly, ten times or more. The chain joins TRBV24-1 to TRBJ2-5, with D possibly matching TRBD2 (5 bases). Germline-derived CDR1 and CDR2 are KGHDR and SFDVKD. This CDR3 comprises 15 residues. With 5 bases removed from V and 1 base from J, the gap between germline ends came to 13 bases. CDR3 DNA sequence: TGTGCCACCAGTGCCCGGGGAACCTTCCAAGAGACCCAGTACTTC. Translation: CATSARGTFQETQYF.

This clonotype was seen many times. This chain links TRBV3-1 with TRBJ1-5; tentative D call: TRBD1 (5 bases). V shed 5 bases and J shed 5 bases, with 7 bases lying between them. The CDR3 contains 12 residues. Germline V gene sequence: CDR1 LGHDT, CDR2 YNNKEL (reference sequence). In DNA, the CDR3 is TGTGCCAGCAGCATAGGGGATCAGCCCCAGCATTTT. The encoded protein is CASSIGDQPQHF.

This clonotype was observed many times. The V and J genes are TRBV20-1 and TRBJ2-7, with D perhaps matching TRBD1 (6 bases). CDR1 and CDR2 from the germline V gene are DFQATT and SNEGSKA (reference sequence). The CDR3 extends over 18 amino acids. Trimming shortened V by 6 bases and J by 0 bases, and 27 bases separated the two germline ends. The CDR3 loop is CSADQISTGTPLSYEQYF. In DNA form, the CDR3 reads TGCAGTGCCGATCAGATCTCAACCGGGACACCTCTCTCCTACGAGCAGTACTTC.

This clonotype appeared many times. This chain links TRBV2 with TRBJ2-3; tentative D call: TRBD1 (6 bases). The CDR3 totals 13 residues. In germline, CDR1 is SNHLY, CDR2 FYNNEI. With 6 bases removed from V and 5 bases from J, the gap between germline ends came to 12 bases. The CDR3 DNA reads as TGTGCCAGCAGCCCCAGAGGGGGAGATACGCAGTATTTT. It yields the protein CASSPRGGDTQYF.

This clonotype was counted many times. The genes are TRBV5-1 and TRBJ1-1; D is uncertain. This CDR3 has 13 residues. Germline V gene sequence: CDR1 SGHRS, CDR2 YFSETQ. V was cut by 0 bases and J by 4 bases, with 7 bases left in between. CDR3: CASSLVSATEAFF. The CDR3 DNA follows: TGCGCCAGCAGCTTGGTGTCGGCCACTGAAGCTTTCTTT.

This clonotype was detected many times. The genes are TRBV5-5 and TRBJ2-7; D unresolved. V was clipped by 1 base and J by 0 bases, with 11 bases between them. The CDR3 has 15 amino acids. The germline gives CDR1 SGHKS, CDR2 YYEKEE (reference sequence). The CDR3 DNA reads TGTGCCAGCAGCTTGTTAACAGCCACCTCCTACGAGCAGTACTTC. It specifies CASSLLTATSYEQYF.

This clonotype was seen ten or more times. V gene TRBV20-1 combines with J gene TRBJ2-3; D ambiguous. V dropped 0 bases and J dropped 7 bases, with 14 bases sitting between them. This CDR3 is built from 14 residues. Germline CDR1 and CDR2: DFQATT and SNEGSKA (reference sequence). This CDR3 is CSARDMGRGNTQYF. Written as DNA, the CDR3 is TGCAGTGCTAGAGATATGGGCCGTGGAAATACGCAGTATTTT.

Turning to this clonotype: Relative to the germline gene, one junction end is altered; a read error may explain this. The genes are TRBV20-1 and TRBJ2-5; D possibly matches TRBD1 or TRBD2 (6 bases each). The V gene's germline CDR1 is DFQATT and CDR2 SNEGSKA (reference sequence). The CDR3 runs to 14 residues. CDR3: CSARPSGAQEAQYF. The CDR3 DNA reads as TGCAGTGCTAGACCCTCGGGGGCGCAAGAGGCCCAGTACTTC.

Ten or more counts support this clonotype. The CDR3 DNA follows: TGCGCCAGCAGCTTGGAGCCGCTTAAGACAGATACGCAGTATTTT. It specifies CASSLEPLKTDTQYF. The gene calls are TRBV5-1 and TRBJ2-3; D gene ambiguous. Germline V lookup: CDR1 SGHRS, CDR2 YFSETQ. This CDR3 is 15 amino acids long. V was trimmed by 0 bases and J by 3 bases, leaving 11 bases between them.

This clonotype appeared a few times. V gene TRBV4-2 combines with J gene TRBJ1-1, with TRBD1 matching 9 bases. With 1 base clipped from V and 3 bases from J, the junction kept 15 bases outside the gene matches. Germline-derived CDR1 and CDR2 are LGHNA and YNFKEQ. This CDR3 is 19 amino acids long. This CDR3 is CASSQGLPGQGSGDTEAFF. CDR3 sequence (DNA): TGTGCCAGCAGCCAAGGGCTGCCGGGACAGGGATCAGGGGACACTGAAGCTTTCTTT.

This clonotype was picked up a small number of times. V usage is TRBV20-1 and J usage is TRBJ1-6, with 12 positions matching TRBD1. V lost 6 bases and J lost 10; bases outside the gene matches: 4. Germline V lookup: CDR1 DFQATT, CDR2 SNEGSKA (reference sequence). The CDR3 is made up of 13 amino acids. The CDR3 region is CSAPGTGGSPLHF. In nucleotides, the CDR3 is TGCAGTGCCCCAGGGACAGGGGGCTCACCCCTCCACTTT.

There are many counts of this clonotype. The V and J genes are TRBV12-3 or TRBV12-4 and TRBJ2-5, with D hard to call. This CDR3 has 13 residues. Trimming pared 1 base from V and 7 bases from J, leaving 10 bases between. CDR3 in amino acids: CASSLVGLGTQYF. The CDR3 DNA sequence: TGTGCCAGCAGTTTAGTAGGGCTGGGGACCCAGTACTTC.

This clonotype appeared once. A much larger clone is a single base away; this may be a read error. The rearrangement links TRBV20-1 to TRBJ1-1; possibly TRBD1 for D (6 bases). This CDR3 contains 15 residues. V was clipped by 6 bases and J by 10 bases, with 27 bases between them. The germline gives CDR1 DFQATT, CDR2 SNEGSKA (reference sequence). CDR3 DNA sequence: TGCAGTGCACCACCGGGACATGGGGCATTTCGGGGAGCTTTCTTT. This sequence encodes CSAPPGHGAFRGAFF.

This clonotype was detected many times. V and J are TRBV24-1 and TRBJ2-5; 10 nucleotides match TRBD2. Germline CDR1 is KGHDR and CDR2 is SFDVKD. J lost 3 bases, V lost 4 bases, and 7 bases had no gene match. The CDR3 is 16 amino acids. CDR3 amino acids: CATSDPGTSEEETQYF. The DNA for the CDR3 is TGTGCCACCAGTGACCCTGGGACTAGCGAAGAAGAGACCCAGTACTTC.

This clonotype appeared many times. The CDR3 region has the DNA TGTGCCAGCAGCTTCCCCAGGGGGCTTCAAGAGACCCAGTACTTC. Its protein is CASSFPRGLQETQYF. The V gene is TRBV5-6, the J gene TRBJ2-5; 8 bases match TRBD1. Germline CDR1 is SGHDT and CDR2 is YYEEEE. After removal of 2 bases from V and 2 bases from J, the junction contained 5 bases not matched to a gene. The CDR3 sequence is 15 residues long.

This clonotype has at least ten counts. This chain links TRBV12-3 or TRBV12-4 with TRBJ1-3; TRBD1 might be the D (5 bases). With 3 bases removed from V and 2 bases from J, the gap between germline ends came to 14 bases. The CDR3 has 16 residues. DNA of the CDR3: TGTGCCAGCAGTTTCGTTCAGGGTGAGCCTGGAAACACCATATATTTT. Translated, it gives CASSFVQGEPGNTIYF.